The 22 T cell receptor beta chains below all came from one sample that was sequenced in a study of T cell responses to AZD1222 COVID-19 vaccine. The repertoire was sequenced with immunoSEQ multiplex PCR; TCRdb's copy has only in-frame clones and lacks some. The data show fewer than 200,000 clones, more than 75% seen once. The source was peripheral blood, collected 28 days after the second AZD1222 dose. The origin of the receptors is an adult who received the AZD1222 COVID-19 vaccine.

The V and J genes are TRBV7-2 and TRBJ1-1; 10 positions agree with TRBD1. Germline V gene data show CDR1 as SGHTA and CDR2 as FQGNSA. With V trimmed by 5 bases and J by 1 base, 4 bases remained unmatched. The length of the CDR3 is 15 residues. CDR3 residues: CASSLRTGGNTEAFF. DNA for the CDR3: TGTGCCAGCAGCCTCCGGACAGGGGGGAACACTGAAGCTTTCTTT.

J is TRBJ1-2 and V is TRBV6-5; possibly TRBD1 for D (6 bases). The CDR3 is 15 residues long. Trimming removed 4 bases at V and 4 bases at J, with 16 bases between. Germline V lookup: CDR1 MNHEY, CDR2 SVGAGI. This CDR3 reads CASSSTRQAPYGYTF. The CDR3 DNA reads TGTGCCAGCAGTTCGACCAGACAGGCTCCCTATGGCTACACCTTC.

With respect to this clone: The junction does not match germline at one end; this may be a read error. The chain is built from TRBV19 and TRBJ1-1; 8 bases line up with TRBD1. CDR3 length: 12 amino acids. Germline V gene lookup returns CDR1 LNHDA and CDR2 SQIVND (reference sequence). The CDR3 loop is CASRSDRAFWGF. In DNA, the CDR3 is TGTGCCAGTAGATCGGACAGGGCGTTTTGGGGGTTT.

The chain employs TRBV6-5 and TRBJ1-5, with TRBD1 as a possible D gene (6 bases). The CDR3 sequence is 16 residues long. Germline CDR1 is MNHEY and CDR2 is SVGAGI. V was trimmed by 2 bases and J by 2 bases, leaving 13 bases between them. The CDR3 sequence: CASSYRGAGGNQPQHF. DNA of the CDR3: TGTGCCAGCAGTTACAGGGGGGCGGGAGGCAATCAGCCCCAGCATTTT.

The chain carries TRBV2 and TRBJ1-2; D unclear. The CDR3 consists of 14 residues. The V gene lost 2 bases and the J gene lost 1 base, with 8 bases spanning the gap. Germline CDR1 SNHLY, CDR2 FYNNEI. This CDR3 is CASSELDYNYGYTF. The CDR3 DNA reads as TGTGCCAGCAGTGAACTGGACTATAACTATGGCTACACCTTC. Combining the CDR3 with reference TRBV2 and TRBJ1-2 gives the whole variable domain EPEVTQTPSHQVTQMGQEVILRCVPISNHLYFYWYRQILGQKVEFLVSFYNNEISEKSEIFDDQFSVERPDGSNFTLKIRSTKLEDSAMYFCASSELDYNYGYTFGSGTRLTVV.

This chain uses TRBV5-1 with TRBJ1-1; no reliable D call. Germline CDR1 and CDR2: SGHRS and YFSETQ. CDR3 length: 12 amino acids. Trimming left V 4 bases short and J 11 bases short, with 15 bases between. CDR3 nucleotides: TGCGCCAGCAGCGAGAGCGGGTCGTCGGCTTTCTTT. Its protein is CASSESGSSAFF.

This chain connects TRBV6-5 to TRBJ1-5, with D maybe TRBD1 (5 bases). Germline CDR1 MNHEY, CDR2 SVGAGI. The CDR3 is 15 amino acids. V lost 6 bases, J lost 7 bases, and 19 bases lay in between. The CDR3 bases are TGTGCCAGCAGACTTTACGGGACCCCAGGACAGCCCCAGCATTTT. Encoded protein: CASRLYGTPGQPQHF.

The sample holds a few counts of this clone. The chain couples TRBV3-1 (or the pseudogene TRBV3-2) to TRBJ2-2; no reliable D call. This CDR3 has 14 amino acids. Trimming cost V 7 bases and J 0 bases, with 9 bases left between them. Germline V CDR1 and CDR2: LGHDT, YNNKEL (reference sequence). CDR3 DNA sequence: TGTGCCAGCAAAGTCCGCGCGAACACCGGGGAGCTGTTTTTT. As protein: CASKVRANTGELFF.

The chain has TRBV5-1 and TRBJ1-3; weak D call: TRBD1 (5 bases). The ends were cut back, 1 base at V and 0 bases at J, with 11 bases in the middle. Germline V CDR1 and CDR2: SGHRS, YFSETQ. The length of the CDR3 is 16 residues. This chain's CDR3 is CASSLWDLTSGNTIYF. The CDR3, as DNA: TGCGCCAGCAGCTTGTGGGACTTAACCTCTGGAAACACCATATATTTT.

The chain carries TRBV4-1 and TRBJ2-3; D is perhaps TRBD1 or TRBD2 (7 bases each). V lost 6 bases and J lost 8, with 15 bases in between. CDR1 is MGHRA, CDR2 YSYEKL, per germline. This CDR3 contains 13 residues. The CDR3 bases are TGCGCCAGCAGAGCTACAGGGGAGGGTACGCAGTATTTT. The encoded protein is CASRATGEGTQYF.

This chain uses TRBV5-1 with TRBJ2-5; D may be TRBD1 or TRBD2 (5 bases each). With 0 bases removed from V and 5 bases from J, the gap between germline ends came to 14 bases. CDR1 is SGHRS, CDR2 YFSETQ, per germline. The CDR3 length is 15 residues. CDR3 DNA: TGCGCCAGCAGCTTGGAATTCAGGTGGGGGGAGACCCAGTACTTC. Protein sequence: CASSLEFRWGETQYF. Full variable domain (remainder filled in from reference TRBV5-1 and TRBJ2-5): KAGVTQTPRYLIKTRGQQVTLSCSPISGHRSVSWYQQTPGQGLQFLFEYFSETQRNKGNFPGRFSGRQFSNSRSEMNVSTLELGDSALYLCASSLEFRWGETQYFGPGTRLLVL.

The genes are TRBV25-1 and TRBJ1-6; no definite D call. Trimming took 2 bases from V and 5 from J, leaving 16 bases between them. Per the germline V gene, CDR1 is MGHDK and CDR2 is SYGVNS. This CDR3 spans 17 amino acids. The CDR3 loop is CASSERWDLRDNSPLHF. Written as DNA, the CDR3 is TGTGCCAGCAGTGAAAGGTGGGATCTCCGGGATAATTCACCCCTCCACTTT.

CDR3 DNA sequence: TGTGCCAGCTCACCAGTCCAGCGCTACGAGCAGTACTTC. Protein product: CASSPVQRYEQYF. The chain has TRBV18 and TRBJ2-7; D is undetermined. Germline CDR1 is KGHSH and CDR2 is LQKENI. This CDR3 is built from 13 residues. Trimming stripped 2 bases from V and 3 bases from J, with 8 bases between.

This clone was seen more than once but under ten times. This sequence joins TRBV7-2 and TRBJ1-3; D call uncertain. This CDR3 spans 14 amino acids. Germline V gene data show CDR1 as SGHTA and CDR2 as FQGNSA. V gave up 3 bases and J gave up 3 bases, with 9 bases separating them. CDR3 DNA: TGTGCCAGCAGCTTGCGGTCTCTTGGAAACACCATATATTTT. This encodes CASSLRSLGNTIYF.

The V gene is TRBV5-4, the J gene TRBJ1-2; TRBD1 is a possible D gene (5 bases). Germline CDR1 and CDR2: SGHNT and YYREEE (reference sequence). The germline V and J ends were trimmed by 4 bases and 8 bases, with 15 bases remaining between them. CDR3 length equals 13 residues. This chain's CDR3 is CASSGQWSSGYTF. The DNA for the CDR3 is TGTGCCAGCAGCGGACAATGGAGTTCGGGCTACACCTTC.

V is TRBV3-1 (or the pseudogene TRBV3-2) and J is TRBJ2-7, with a weak D call TRBD1 (6 bases). Trimming took 6 bases from V and 3 from J, leaving 15 bases between them. The CDR3 runs to 14 residues. Germline V gene data show CDR1 as LGHDT and CDR2 as YNNKEL (reference sequence). Here the CDR3 reads CASRQTGIGYEQYF. In DNA form, the CDR3 reads TGTGCCAGCAGACAAACAGGGATAGGCTACGAGCAGTACTTC.

This clone has more than one count but fewer than ten. The chain links TRBV18 to TRBJ1-1; TRBD1 might be the D (5 bases). This CDR3 spans 13 amino acids. CDR1 and CDR2 (germline): KGHSH, LQKENI. The V end lost 4 bases, the J end lost 5 bases, and 11 bases lay between the germline ends. The CDR3 DNA follows: TGTGCCAGCTCACAGGGACTTAGAACTGAAGCTTTCTTT. This sequence encodes CASSQGLRTEAFF.

This clone is a singleton in its sample. This CDR3 is also generated by other DNA sequences in the sample. The V and J genes are TRBV9 and TRBJ1-3; D gene unclear. V lost 7 bases to trimming and J lost 4 bases, with 3 bases between them. The CDR3 extends over 10 amino acids. Germline lookup yields CDR1 SGDLS and CDR2 YYNGEE. CDR3 nucleotide sequence: TGTGCCAGCGGGGGAAACACCATATATTTT. This encodes CASGGNTIYF. Combining the CDR3 with reference TRBV9 and TRBJ1-3 gives the whole variable domain DSGVTQTPKHLITATGQRVTLRCSPRSGDLSVYWYQQSLDQGLQFLIQYYNGEERAKGNILERFSAQQFPDLHSELNLSSLELGDSALYFCASGGNTIYFGEGSWLTVV.

CDR3 protein: CASSFGTASPLHF. CDR3 bases: TGTGCCAGCAGTTTTGGGACAGCATCACCCCTCCACTTT. The chain carries TRBV27 and TRBJ1-6, with 7 bases matching TRBD1. In germline, CDR1 is MNHEY, CDR2 SMNVEV (reference sequence). V shed 3 bases, J shed 10 bases, and the junction held 3 bases outside the gene matches. This CDR3 is built from 13 residues.

Here the CDR3 reads CASRGGQVNSPLHF. The DNA for the CDR3 is TGCGCCAGCAGGGGGGGACAAGTTAATTCACCCCTCCACTTT. The chain is built from TRBV10-2 and TRBJ1-6; perhaps TRBD1 as D (6 bases). This CDR3 region has 14 residues. From germline, CDR1 is WSHSY and CDR2 SAAADI. V was shortened by 6 bases and J by 6 bases, with 12 bases between the two germline ends.

This rearrangement joins TRBV7-9 to TRBJ1-1; D is unresolved. Germline V lookup: CDR1 SEHNR, CDR2 FQNEAQ (reference sequence). The ends were cut back, 2 bases at V and 5 bases at J, with 9 bases in the middle. This CDR3 has 13 amino acids. DNA for the CDR3: TGTGCCAGCAGCTTATACGAGAGGACTGAAGCTTTCTTT. Translation gives CASSLYERTEAFF. Filled out from reference TRBV7-9 and TRBJ1-1, the complete variable domain reads DTGVSQNPRHKITKRGQNVTFRCDPISEHNRLYWYRQTLGQGPEFLTYFQNEAQLEKSRLLSDRFSAERPKGSFSTLEIQRTEQGDSAMYLCASSLYERTEAFFGQGTRLTVV.

V usage is TRBV3-1 (or the pseudogene TRBV3-2) and J usage is TRBJ2-7; 8 positions match TRBD1. The J segment lost 3 bases and the V segment lost 2 bases, leaving 3 bases of the junction unmatched. The CDR3 runs 14 residues. Germline loops: CDR1 LGHDT, CDR2 YNNKEL (reference sequence). CDR3 bases: TGTGCCAGCAGCCAATACACAGGGGGCTACGAGCAGTACTTC. Translation gives CASSQYTGGYEQYF.